The source of this T cell receptor (beta chain) is a study of blood T cell repertoires in COVID-19. Study at large: The United States, Italy and Spain supplied acute and convalescent COVID-19 samples. T cells, B-cell-depleted T cells, or PBMCs provided the cDNA or gDNA that served as material.

CDR1 and CDR2 from the germline V gene are MNHNS and SASEGT. Deletions cut 3 bases from V and 2 bases from J, with 10 bases between. The CDR3 spans 14 residues. Original handling: Amplification of reference gene primers provided the estimated nucleated cell counts. Clones were sequenced by immunoSEQ multiplex PCR, and TCRdb holds only the in-frame ones, with some missing. Clonal size and the V and J genes are those of that table, whereas D and trimming came from the DNA. The sample carries 200,000 to 250,000 clones, roughly four fifths recorded once. Sequenced input: peripheral blood. The rearrangement links TRBV6-1 to TRBJ1-1; D perhaps matches TRBD1 (6 bases). This clonotype originated in a woman aged 45 to 65 with acute or convalescent COVID-19. The CDR3 loop is CASSEDSFNTEAFF. CDR3 DNA sequence: TGTGCCAGCAGTGAGGACAGTTTTAACACTGAAGCTTTCTTT.